This T cell receptor beta chain derives from a study of T cells in Graves' hyperthyroidism and ophthalmopathy. Findings and caveats of the study: Ophthalmopathy got predicted by the model a median around 6.6 months before its onset.

Amplification yielded TCR beta CDR3 regions, with RNA transcripts as the source. HTBI primers were used for first-round RT-PCR of the TCR CDR3. TCRdb ran MiXCR on the multiplex PCR reads and lists one entry per CDR3 protein. The table shows about 500,000 distinct CDR3 sequences, with about 15% occurring only once. A NOSPECS grade of at least 4, a Clinical Activity Score of at least 3 and duration under 3 months were recorded in ophthalmopathy patients. Patients with uncontrolled infections, other autoimmune diseases, pregnancy or lactation were excluded. PBMCs stemmed from 10 ml fresh peripheral blood. This clonotype appeared many times. Its target is not known. This CDR3 has 14 amino acids. CDR1 is SNHLY, CDR2 FYNNEI, per germline. V lost 5 bases and J 7 bases, leaving 14 bases between the germline ends.

This rearrangement joins TRBV2 to TRBJ1-4, with D perhaps matching TRBD1 (5 bases). Source material: blood. This TCR was recovered from a woman in her 30s with Graves' ophthalmopathy. CDR3 in amino acids: CASSRQSSSEKLFF. The CDR3 DNA is TGTGCCAGCAGTCGACAGAGTTCTAGTGAAAAACTGTTTTTT.